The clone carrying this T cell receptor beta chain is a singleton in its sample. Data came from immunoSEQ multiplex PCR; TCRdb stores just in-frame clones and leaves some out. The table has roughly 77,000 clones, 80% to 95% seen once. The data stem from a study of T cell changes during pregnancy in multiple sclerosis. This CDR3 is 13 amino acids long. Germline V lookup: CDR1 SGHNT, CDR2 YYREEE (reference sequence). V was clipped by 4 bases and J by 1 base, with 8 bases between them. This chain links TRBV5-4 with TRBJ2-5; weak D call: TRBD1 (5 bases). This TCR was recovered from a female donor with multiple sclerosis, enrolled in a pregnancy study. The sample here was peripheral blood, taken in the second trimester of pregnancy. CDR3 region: CASSDSSQETQYF. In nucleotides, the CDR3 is TGTGCCAGCAGCGACAGTTCCCAAGAGACCCAGTACTTC.